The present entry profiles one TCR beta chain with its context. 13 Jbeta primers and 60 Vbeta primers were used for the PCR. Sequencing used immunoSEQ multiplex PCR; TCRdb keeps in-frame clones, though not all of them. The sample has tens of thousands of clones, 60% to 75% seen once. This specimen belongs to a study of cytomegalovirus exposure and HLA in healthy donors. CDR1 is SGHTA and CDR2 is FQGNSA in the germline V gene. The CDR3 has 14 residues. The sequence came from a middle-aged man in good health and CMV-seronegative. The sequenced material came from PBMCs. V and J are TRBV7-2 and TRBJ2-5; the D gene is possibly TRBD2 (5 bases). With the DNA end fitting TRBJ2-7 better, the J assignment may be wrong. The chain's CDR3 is CASSLNAGLGEQYF. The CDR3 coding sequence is TGTGCCAGCAGCTTGAACGCGGGTCTGGGCGAGCAGTACTTC.